Sequencing of this TCR beta chain was carried out in a study of OX40 agonist ivuxolimab in advanced cancers. In the study overall: Each patient was given ivuxolimab into a vein every 2 weeks, at 0.01 to 10 mg/kg.

Produced via immunoSEQ multiplex PCR; TCRdb's table is partial and in-frame only. The data contain about 76,000 clones, approximately 85% of them seen just once; the ten biggest clones take up around 5.1%. Germline lookup yields CDR1 SGHRS and CDR2 YFSETQ. The germline V and J ends were trimmed by 1 base and 0 bases, with 5 bases remaining between them. The CDR3 consists of 13 residues. The sequencing used CD4+ or CD8+ T cells sorted from blood, collected in a trial of the OX40 agonist ivuxolimab. The chain is built from TRBV5-1 and TRBJ2-7; D uncertain. This clonotype originated in an adult with an advanced solid tumor such as melanoma, head and neck, liver or kidney cancer. CDR3 nucleotide sequence: TGCGCCAGCAGCTTGCCGGACTCCTACGAGCAGTACTTC. Protein sequence: CASSLPDSYEQYF.